Here is one TCR beta chain with its context. Its antigen has not been determined. Base qualities are not recorded, but no much larger clone differs from it by a single base. The source of the sample is a study of shared T cell receptors in the human thymus (dated by TCRdb to about 2021). As for the study more broadly: The study investigated the way shared, self-reactive T-cell receptor alpha chains are produced in the human thymus.

Library creation used the immunoSEQ multiplex PCR assay. This is the immuneACCESS table as TCRdb keeps it, with only in-frame sequences that have V and J called. A part of the clones is gone; compared with another copy, unresolved V genes explain less than half, and the rest is unexplained. This sample comprises hundreds of thousands of clones, around 87% of them detected only once. Together, the top ten hold more than 0.009% of the sample. The CDR3 goes from the cysteine to the phenylalanine over 13 residues. Only the CDR3 portion is preserved as DNA: 39 bases, with reading frame beginning at the first base. The germline V gene encodes CDR1 SGHNT and CDR2 YYREEE (reference sequence). Trimming costs V 0 bases and J 4 bases, and their ends lie 6 bases apart. These data were also filed under a second study, of human thymus T cells. From that second study: Donors were immunologically healthy infants undergoing open corrective cardiac surgery for congenital heart defects in Finland. The thymus tissue came from surgical resects taken out during corrective cardiac surgery. V and J gene segment usage appeared biased in both thymic and peripheral blood repertoires. The related research reported highly overlapping thymic TCR repertoires among unrelated individuals. The study described the TCR alpha and beta repertoires in under 10 infant thymus samples and a few matching peripheral blood samples. The cohort included over five male and two female infants, with donor ages spanning 7 to 244 days. Thymocytes were released mechanically from tissue and stored at -70 °C as pellets of about 8.5-31 million cells. A QIAsymphony instrument was used to extract genomic DNA from frozen cell pellets. The immunoSEQ multiplex PCR assay was used to amplify the TCRB and TCRAD loci from a standardized quantity of quality-controlled genomic DNA. The amplicons covered the V(D)J region and were long enough to include the CDR3 and to identify the V and J genes. Amplicon sequencing was performed on an Illumina platform through the commercial immunoSEQ service. Primer bias and sequencing errors were corrected as previously described, and TCRAD and TCRB definitions were based on the IMGT database. Repertoires were analysed with immunoSEQ Analyzer 3.0 and VDJTools, covering basic statistics, V/J segment usage, diversity estimates, rarefaction and pairwise overlap. Diversity was estimated with Chao1, ChaoE, Efron-Thisted, Shannon and inverse Simpson indices, and also on datasets down-sampled to the smallest sample. Repertoire overlap was determined by strict matching of CDR3 nucleotide sequence, V gene and J gene, and Jaccard-based multidimensional scaling clustering was applied. On average, thymus samples gave around 880,000 unique TCRB clonotypes, whereas blood samples gave about 84,000.

This chain is built from TRBV5-4 and TRBJ2-3, with TRBD1 perhaps the D gene, on 6 matching bases. The receptor was isolated from a boy in the first two years of life with a congenital heart defect. Donor details come from another sample of the same person, matched by shared clones. The sequenced material came from thymocytes. The nucleotide sequence is given as TGTGCCAGCAGCTTGGACAGGGCAGATACGCAGTATTTT. This sequence encodes CASSLDRADTQYF.